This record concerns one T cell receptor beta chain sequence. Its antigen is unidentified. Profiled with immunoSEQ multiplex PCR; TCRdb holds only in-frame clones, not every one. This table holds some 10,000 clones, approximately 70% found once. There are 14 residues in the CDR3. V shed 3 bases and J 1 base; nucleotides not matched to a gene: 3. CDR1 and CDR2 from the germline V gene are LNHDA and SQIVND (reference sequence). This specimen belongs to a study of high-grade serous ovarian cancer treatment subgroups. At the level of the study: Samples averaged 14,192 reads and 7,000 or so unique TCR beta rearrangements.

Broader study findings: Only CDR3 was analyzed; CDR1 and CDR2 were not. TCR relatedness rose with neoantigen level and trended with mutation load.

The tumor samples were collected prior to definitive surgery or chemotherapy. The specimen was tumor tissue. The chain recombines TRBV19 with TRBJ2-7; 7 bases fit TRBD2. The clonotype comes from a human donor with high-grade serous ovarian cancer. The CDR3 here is CASSIERGSYEQYF. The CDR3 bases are TGTGCCAGTAGTATCGAGCGGGGATCCTACGAGCAGTACTTC.